This T cell receptor beta chain was sequenced during a study of T cell responses to AZD1222 COVID-19 vaccine. Study in general: Doses given second, at about 4 or about 12 weeks, were pooled. Study-wide points: Every sample of the repertoires postdated the peak T cell response. Reports indicate that nearly half of spike-specific TCRs are directed at unmutated variant regions.

Generated by immunoSEQ multiplex PCR, the TCRdb table keeps only in-frame clones and is missing some. The sample includes 95,000 or so clones, roughly 91% of them seen just once. This CDR3 has 13 residues. V gave up 4 bases and J gave up 6 bases, with 10 bases separating them. The germline CDR1 and CDR2 sequences are SGDLS and YYNGEE. Worth noting for this clone: Its antigen is not known.

The specimen was peripheral blood, collected on day 0 of AZD1222 vaccination. This chain links TRBV9 with TRBJ1-4; D call uncertain. The clonotype was recovered from an adult in good health. CDR3 coding DNA: TGTGCCAGCAGCACTAACCGGGATGAAAAACTGTTTTTT. Amino acids: CASSTNRDEKLFF.